This T cell receptor beta chain emerged from a study of shared clonotypes between healthy human individuals. On the study more broadly: Each donor's CD8 memory used one plate, CD8 naive two, each CD4 subset three.

CD45RO-negative, CCR7-positively selected cells formed the naive CD8 fraction, excluding terminally differentiated effector memory CD45RA+ cells. The healthy adult donors were HIV-negative and reported no recent acute infections or vaccinations. Only in-frame clones appear in the TCRdb table, and some are missing; sequencing was by immunoSEQ multiplex PCR. The profile shows fewer than 850,000 clones, 96% of them singletons. Findings of the study overall: Collection of samples was limited to blood; tissue repertoires likely differ. It was the few donors that limited the genetic and exposure-history diversity represented.

CDR3 length equals 12 residues. Germline assignment: CDR1 PRHDT and CDR2 FYEKMQ (reference sequence). The V and J ends lost 0 bases and 5 bases respectively, with 4 bases between them. Of note for this clone: No antigen is known for it.

Sequencing was done on a sample of naive CD8+ T cells sorted from blood. The source of this sequence is a man younger than 45 in good health. The rearrangement links TRBV13 to TRBJ2-5; D not resolved. CDR3 DNA sequence: TGTGCCAGCAGCTTAGGCAAGGAGACCCAGTACTTC. It codes for CASSLGKETQYF.